This T cell receptor beta chain came from a study of vaccination and CD4 T cells after COVID-19. Study details: Convalescent patients gave post-COVID blood a median about 110 days post-diagnosis, range 35 to 161.

The germline gives CDR1 MRHNA, CDR2 SNTAGT. This CDR3 spans 13 amino acids. V lost 3 bases and J lost 4, with 6 bases in between. About this clonotype: As yet, its antigen is unknown.

Specified treatment: roughly 10-day PBMC culture with coronavirus spike peptide pools or control peptides (ViraFEST assay). Pre-COVID-19 pandemic sampling (2011-2018) yielded the unexposed donor's CD4+ T cells. Whole-study findings and limits: With convalescent patients, a median approximately 90% of reactive clones emerged solely after vaccination.

The Oncomine TCR Beta short-read assay was applied to DNA of cultured CD4+ T cells. TCRdb re-analysed the PCR reads in MiXCR, keeping a single row per CDR3 protein. The table has 4,500 to 5,500 distinct CDR3 sequences, approximately 39% seen once. The chain recombines TRBV6-4 with TRBJ2-2; D is unclear. The TCR sequence derives from a human donor in good health. Sample: CD4+ T cells from blood, cultured in vitro. The CDR3 loop reads CASSEVGTGELFF. The CDR3 DNA follows: TGTGCCAGCAGTGAGGTTGGCACCGGGGAGCTGTTTTTT.